The source of this T cell receptor beta chain is a study of blood T cell repertoires in COVID-19. The method was immunoSEQ multiplex PCR; TCRdb's version includes in-frame clones alone and lacks a portion of them. The table lists under 50,000 clones, about 88% of them singletons. CDR1 and CDR2 from the germline V gene are MNHEY and SVGAGI. This CDR3 has 14 amino acids. V lost 5 bases to trimming and J lost 6 bases, with 15 bases between them. The receptor was derived from an older man with active COVID-19. The chain recombines TRBV6-5 with TRBJ2-3; tentatively, D is TRBD2 (6 bases). Sequencing used peripheral blood. The CDR3 here is CASSPDRGKDTQYF. The CDR3, as DNA: TGTGCCAGCAGTCCGGACCGCGGGAAGGATACGCAGTATTTT.